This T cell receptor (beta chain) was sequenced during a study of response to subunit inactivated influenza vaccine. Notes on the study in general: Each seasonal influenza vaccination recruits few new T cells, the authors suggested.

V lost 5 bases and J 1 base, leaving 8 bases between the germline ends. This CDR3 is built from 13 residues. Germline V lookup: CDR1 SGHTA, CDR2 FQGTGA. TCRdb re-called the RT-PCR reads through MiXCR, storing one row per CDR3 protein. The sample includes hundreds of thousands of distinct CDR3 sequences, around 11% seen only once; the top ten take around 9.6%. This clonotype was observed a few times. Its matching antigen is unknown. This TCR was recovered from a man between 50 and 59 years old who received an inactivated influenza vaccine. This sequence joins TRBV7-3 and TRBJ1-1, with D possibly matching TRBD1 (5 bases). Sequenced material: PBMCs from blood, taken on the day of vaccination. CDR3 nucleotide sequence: TGTGCCAGCAGCCGGACACAGAACACTGAAGCTTTCTTT. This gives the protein CASSRTQNTEAFF. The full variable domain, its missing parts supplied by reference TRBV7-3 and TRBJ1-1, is GAGVSQTPSNKVTEKGKYVELRCDPISGHTALYWYRQSLGQGPEFLIYFQGTGAADDSGLPNDRFFAVRPEGSVSTLKIQRTERGDSAVYLCASSRTQNTEAFFGQGTRLTVV.